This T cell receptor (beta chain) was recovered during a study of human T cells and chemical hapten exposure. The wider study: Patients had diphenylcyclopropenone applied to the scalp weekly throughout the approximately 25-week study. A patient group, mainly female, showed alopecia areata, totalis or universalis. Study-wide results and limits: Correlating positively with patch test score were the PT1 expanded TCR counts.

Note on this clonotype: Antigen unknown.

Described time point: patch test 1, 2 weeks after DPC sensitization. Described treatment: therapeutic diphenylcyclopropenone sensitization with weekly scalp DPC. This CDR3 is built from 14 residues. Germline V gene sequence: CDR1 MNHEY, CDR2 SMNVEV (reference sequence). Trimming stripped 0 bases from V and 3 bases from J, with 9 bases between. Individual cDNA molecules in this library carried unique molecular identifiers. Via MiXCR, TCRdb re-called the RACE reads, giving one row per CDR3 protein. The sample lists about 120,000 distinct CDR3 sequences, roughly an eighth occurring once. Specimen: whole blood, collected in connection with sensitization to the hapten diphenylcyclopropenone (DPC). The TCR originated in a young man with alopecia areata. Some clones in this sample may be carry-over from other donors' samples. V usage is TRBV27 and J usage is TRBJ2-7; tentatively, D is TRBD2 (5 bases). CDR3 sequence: CASSLSGRGYEQYF. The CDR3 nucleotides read TGTGCCAGCAGTTTATCCGGCCGGGGCTACGAGCAGTACTTC.